The source of this TCR beta chain is a study of T cells in Graves' hyperthyroidism and ophthalmopathy. Study context: Before any treatment, at initial diagnosis, peripheral blood was collected.

The CDR3 totals 16 residues. V lost 7 bases and J lost 2; bases outside the gene matches: 11. CDR1 is SEHNR and CDR2 is FQNEAQ in the germline V gene (reference sequence). Amplified regions were TCR beta CDR3 sequences from RNA transcripts. Carried out on the TCR CDR3, a first-round RT-PCR used the HTBI primer set. TCRdb recomputed calls from the multiplex PCR reads with MiXCR, one row per CDR3 protein. This table has around 300,000 distinct CDR3 sequences, 13% to 15% appearing once. This clonotype was seen repeatedly, ten times or more. The source material was blood. This receptor was identified in a woman between 50 and 59 years old with Graves' hyperthyroidism that later progressed to Graves' ophthalmopathy. V is TRBV7-9 and J is TRBJ2-3; 8 bases fit TRBD1. CDR3 protein: CASTRQGTSPTDTQYF. The DNA of the CDR3 is TGTGCCAGCACAAGACAGGGGACCTCTCCCACAGATACGCAGTATTTT.